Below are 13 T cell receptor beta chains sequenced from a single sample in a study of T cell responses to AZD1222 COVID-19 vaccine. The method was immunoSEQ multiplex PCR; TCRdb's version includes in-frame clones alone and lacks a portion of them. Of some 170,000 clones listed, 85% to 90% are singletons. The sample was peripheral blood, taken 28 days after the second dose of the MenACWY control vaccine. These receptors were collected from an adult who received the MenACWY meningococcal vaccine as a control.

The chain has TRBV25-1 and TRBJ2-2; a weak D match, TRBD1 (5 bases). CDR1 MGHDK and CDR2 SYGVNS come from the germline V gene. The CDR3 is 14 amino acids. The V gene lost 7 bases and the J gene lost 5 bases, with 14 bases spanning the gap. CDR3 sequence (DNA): TGTGCCAGCAAGGGGTTTGGGTCTACCGGGGAGCTGTTTTTT. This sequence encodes CASKGFGSTGELFF.

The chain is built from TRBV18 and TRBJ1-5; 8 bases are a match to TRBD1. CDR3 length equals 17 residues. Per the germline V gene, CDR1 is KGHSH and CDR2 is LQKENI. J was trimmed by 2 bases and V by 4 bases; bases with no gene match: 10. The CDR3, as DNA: TGTGCCAGCTCACGAAATGACAGGGGAGTTGGCAATCAGCCCCAGCATTTT. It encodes CASSRNDRGVGNQPQHF.

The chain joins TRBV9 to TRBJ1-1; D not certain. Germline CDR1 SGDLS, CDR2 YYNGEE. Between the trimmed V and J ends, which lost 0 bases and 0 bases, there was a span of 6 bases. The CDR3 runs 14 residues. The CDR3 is CASSVEYLNTEAFF. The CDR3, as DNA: TGTGCCAGCAGCGTAGAGTACCTGAACACTGAAGCTTTCTTT. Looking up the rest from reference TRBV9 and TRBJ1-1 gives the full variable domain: DSGVTQTPKHLITATGQRVTLRCSPRSGDLSVYWYQQSLDQGLQFLIQYYNGEERAKGNILERFSAQQFPDLHSELNLSSLELGDSALYFCASSVEYLNTEAFFGQGTRLTVV.

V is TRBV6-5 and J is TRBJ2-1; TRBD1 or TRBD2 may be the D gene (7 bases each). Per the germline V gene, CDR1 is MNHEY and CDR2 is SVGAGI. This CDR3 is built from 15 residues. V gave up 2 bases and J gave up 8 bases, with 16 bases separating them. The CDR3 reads CASSYGGAGGDEQFF. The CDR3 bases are TGTGCCAGCAGTTACGGGGGGGCAGGGGGAGATGAGCAGTTCTTC.

CDR3 loop: CASSRGGSEETQYF. The DNA of the CDR3 is TGTGCCAGCTCCCGGGGGGGATCGGAGGAGACCCAGTACTTC. V usage is TRBV7-3 and J usage is TRBJ2-5, with 8 bases that match TRBD2. The CDR3 contains 14 residues. Germline trimming cut 8 bases from V and 5 bases from J; bases unmatched to any gene: 10. Germline V gene data show CDR1 as SGHTA and CDR2 as FQGTGA.

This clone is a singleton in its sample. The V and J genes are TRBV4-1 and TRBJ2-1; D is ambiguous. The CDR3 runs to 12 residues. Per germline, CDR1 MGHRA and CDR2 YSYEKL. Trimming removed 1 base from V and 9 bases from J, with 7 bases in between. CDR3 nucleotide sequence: TGCGCCAGCAGCCAAGCGGTGGGTGAGCAGTTCTTC. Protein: CASSQAVGEQFF.

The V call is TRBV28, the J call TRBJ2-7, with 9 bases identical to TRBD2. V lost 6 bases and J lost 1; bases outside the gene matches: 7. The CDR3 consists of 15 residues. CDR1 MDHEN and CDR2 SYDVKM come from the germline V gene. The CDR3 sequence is CASRPTSGPSYEQYF. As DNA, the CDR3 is TGTGCCAGCAGACCAACTAGCGGGCCATCCTACGAGCAGTACTTC. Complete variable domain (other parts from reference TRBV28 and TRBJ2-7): DVKVTQSSRYLVKRTGEKVFLECVQDMDHENMFWYRQDPGLGLRLIYFSYDVKMKEKGDIPEGYSVSREKKERFSLILESASTNQTSMYLCASRPTSGPSYEQYFGPGTRLTVT.

As DNA, the CDR3 is TGTGCCAGCAGTTTGCGGGGGCTCGATGAAAAACTGTTTTTT. Translation gives CASSLRGLDEKLFF. The genes are TRBV28 and TRBJ1-4, with a weak D call TRBD1 (6 bases). The CDR3 runs to 14 residues. Germline V gene sequence: CDR1 MDHEN, CDR2 SYDVKM. Trimming left V 3 bases short and J 6 bases short, with 11 bases between.

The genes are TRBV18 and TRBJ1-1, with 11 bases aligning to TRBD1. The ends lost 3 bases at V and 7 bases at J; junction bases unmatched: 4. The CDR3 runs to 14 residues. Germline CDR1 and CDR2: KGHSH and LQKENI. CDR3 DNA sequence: TGTGCCAGCTCACCTCGGACAGGGGGCTATGAAGCTTTCTTT. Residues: CASSPRTGGYEAFF.

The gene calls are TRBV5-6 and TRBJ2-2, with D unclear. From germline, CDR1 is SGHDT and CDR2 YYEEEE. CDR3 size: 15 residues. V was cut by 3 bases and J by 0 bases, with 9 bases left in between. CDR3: CASSWERANTGELFF. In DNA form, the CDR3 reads TGTGCCAGCAGCTGGGAAAGGGCGAACACCGGGGAGCTGTTTTTT.

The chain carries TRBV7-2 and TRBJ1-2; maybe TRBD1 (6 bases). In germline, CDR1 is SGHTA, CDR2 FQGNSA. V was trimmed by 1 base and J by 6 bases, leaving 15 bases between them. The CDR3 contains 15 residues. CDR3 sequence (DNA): TGTGCCAGCAGCTTAGTCGGGGGCGCGGGGGATGGCTACACCTTC. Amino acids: CASSLVGGAGDGYTF.

Here the CDR3 DNA reads TGTGCCAGTACGGCAGACCGGAGTACTGGGGCCAACGTCCTGACTTTC. Protein: CASTADRSTGANVLTF. The V call is TRBV19, the J call TRBJ2-6; the D is unclear. The CDR3 length is 16 residues. Looked up from germline, CDR1 is LNHDA and CDR2 is SQIVND (reference sequence). Trimming removed 7 bases from V and 2 bases from J, with 15 bases in between.

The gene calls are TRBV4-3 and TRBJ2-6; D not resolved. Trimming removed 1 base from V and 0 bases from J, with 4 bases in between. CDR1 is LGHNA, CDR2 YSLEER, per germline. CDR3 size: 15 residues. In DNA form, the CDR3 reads TGCGCCAGCAGCCAAGCCCTCTCTGGGGCCAACGTCCTGACTTTC. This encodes CASSQALSGANVLTF.